Listed below are T cell receptor beta chains from one sample, sequenced in a study of T-cell reconstitution after alpha-beta-depleted transplantation in children. TCRdb reprocessed the PCR reads via MiXCR and lists one record per CDR3 protein. The sample has over 90,000 distinct CDR3 sequences, 4.5% to 7.5% seen once. The sequenced sample was PBMCs, mostly from graft donor cells, obtained 60 days after TCRalphabeta/CD19-depleted stem cell transplant. Receptor source: a female patient under 10 years old who had a stem cell transplant for Fanconi anemia, so the T cells may come from the graft donor. The CDR3 runs from the conserved cysteine through the conserved F or W. A D gene is named only where the DNA matches it firmly. Size is omitted from some rows. Given values are once, few, many or a class for expanded clones.

j_call	d_call	v_call	clone_size	cdr3_nt	cdr3_aa
TRBJ1-2	.	TRBV20-1	many	TGCAGTGCCGAAGACAGAACCCCCTTCTATGGCTACACCTTC	CSAEDRTPFYGYTF
TRBJ2-7	TRBD2	TRBV4-1	few	TGCGCCAGCAGCCCGATCGGGCTAGCGGGAGGGACCTCTCCTCGGTTT	CASSPIGLAGGTSPRF
TRBJ1-5	TRBD1	TRBV2	.	TGTGCCAGCAGTACGGGACAGGGCTATCAGCCCCAGCATTTT	CASSTGQGYQPQHF
TRBJ2-1	TRBD2	TRBV20-1	many	TGCAGTGCTAGAGACCTCCTTAGCGGGAAAGATTACAATGAGCAGTTCTTC	CSARDLLSGKDYNEQFF
TRBJ1-4	TRBD1	TRBV5-1	few	TGCGCCAGCAGCAAATCTACAGGGGCCGAAAAACTGTTTTTT	CASSKSTGAEKLFF
TRBJ2-5	TRBD2	TRBV5-1	many	TGCGCCAGCAGCCCAACTAGCGGGGGGTTAATACGAGAGACCCAGTACTTC	CASSPTSGGLIRETQYF
TRBJ2-3	.	TRBV18	many	TGTGCCAGCTCACCACTTTCGACAGATACGCAGTATTTT	CASSPLSTDTQYF
TRBJ2-3	TRBD2	TRBV29-1	many	TGCAGCGTTCGGGGACCGGGACTAGCGGGTACGCAGTATTTT	CSVRGPGLAGTQYF
TRBJ2-1	TRBD2	TRBV3-1	many	TGTGCCAGCGGGCGGGAGCTGCATCCCTACAATGAGCAGTTCTTC	CASGRELHPYNEQFF
TRBJ1-3	.	TRBV9	many	TGTGCCAGCAGCGTGGGCTCTGGAAACACCATATATTTT	CASSVGSGNTIYF
TRBJ2-5	TRBD2	TRBV4-2	few	TGTGCCAGCAGCCAGTCAAGAGCGGGAAGTGGGGAGACCCAGTACTTC	CASSQSRAGSGETQYF
TRBJ2-2	.	TRBV20-1	.	TGCAGTGCTAGAGATCCCCCGACAGTAAGGAGAGACACCGGGGAGCTGTTTTTT	CSARDPPTVRRDTGELFF
TRBJ2-5	.	TRBV5-1	.	TGCGCCAGCAGCAGAACCAGGGGTTTTGAAGATACCCAGTACTTC	CASSRTRGFEDTQYF
TRBJ2-1	.	TRBV12-3/TRBV12-4	many	TGTGCCAGCAGTTTAGGGGGTGGGGGACTCAATGAGCAGTTCTTC	CASSLGGGGLNEQFF
TRBJ2-3	.	TRBV20-1	many	TGCAGTGCTAGAGTTCCCATCGACGGGGGGCCCACAGATACGCAGTATTTT	CSARVPIDGGPTDTQYF
TRBJ2-7	TRBD2	TRBV5-1	many	TGCGCCAGCAGCTCGATCCGGACTAGCGGGGCTGGGGAGCAGTACTTC	CASSSIRTSGAGEQYF
TRBJ2-4	.	TRBV12-3/TRBV12-4	.	TGTGCCTTCTGTTTTCATCTAGCGTGGGTCAGTTCACCAAACATTCAGTACTTC	CAFCFHLAWVSSPNIQYF
TRBJ1-1	TRBD1	TRBV18	many	TGTGCCAGCTCGCATGACAGGGAAGGTGAAGCTTTCTTT	CASSHDREGEAFF
TRBJ2-7	.	TRBV9	.	TGTGCCAGCAGCGTAGAAGGGAACCCTACTTACGAGCAGTACTTC	CASSVEGNPTYEQYF
TRBJ1-2	.	TRBV12-3/TRBV12-4	.	TGTGCCAGCAGTTTCTCATACTATGGCTACACCTTC	CASSFSYYGYTF
TRBJ2-7	.	TRBV9	.	TGTGCCAGCAGCGTAGTCCCGGGTGGATACGAGCAGTACTTC	CASSVVPGGYEQYF
TRBJ2-7	.	TRBV2	few	TGTGCCAGCAGTGATTGGCAGGACGGGCCTTACGAGCAGTACTTC	CASSDWQDGPYEQYF
TRBJ2-5	TRBD2	TRBV10-3	.	TGTGCCATCAGTGAACTAGCGGTACAAGAGACCCAGTACTTC	CAISELAVQETQYF
TRBJ2-2	TRBD2	TRBV2	many	TGTGCCAGCAGTGTGCGGACTAGCGGGAGTGACGGGGAGCTGTTTTTT	CASSVRTSGSDGELFF
TRBJ2-2	.	TRBV2	many	TGTGCCAGCAGATCGGACGGGACCGGGGAGCTGTTTTTT	CASRSDGTGELFF
TRBJ1-5	.	TRBV18	few	TGTGCCAGCTCACCAATTGGGGGGGATCAGCCCCAGCATTTT	CASSPIGGDQPQHF
TRBJ1-2	.	TRBV12-3/TRBV12-4	.	TGTGCCAGCAGTTTATTTTTCGGGACTGACGGCTACACCTTC	CASSLFFGTDGYTF
TRBJ1-2	TRBD1	TRBV6-5	few	TGTGCCAGCAGCTCGACAGGGCGAGGGTATGGCTACACCTTC	CASSSTGRGYGYTF
TRBJ2-7	TRBD1	TRBV12-3/TRBV12-4	many	TGTGCCAGCAGGCGGACAGGAGCCTACGAGCAGTACTTC	CASRRTGAYEQYF
TRBJ2-5	.	TRBV5-1	few	TGCGCCAGCAGCTTGGCGCCTAGGCAAGAGACCCAGTACTTC	CASSLAPRQETQYF
TRBJ2-3	.	TRBV11-2	many	TGTGCCAGCAGCTTAGGTCCGGGGCTCATCGCAGATACGCAGTATTTT	CASSLGPGLIADTQYF
TRBJ1-3	TRBD1	TRBV14	many	TGTGCCAGCAGCCTTCCGGGACAGGGTATCCGGAGCACCATATATTTT	CASSLPGQGIRSTIYF
TRBJ2-3	TRBD2	TRBV28	many	TGTGCCAGCAGTTTAGGGACTAGCGGGATTGGTCGGCAGTATTTT	CASSLGTSGIGRQYF
TRBJ2-3	.	TRBV7-3	few	TGTGCCAGCAGCTTATCTGCGGGACTCACAGATACGCAGTATTTT	CASSLSAGLTDTQYF
TRBJ2-7	.	TRBV20-1	many	TGCAGTGCCTGGCTGCGCTACGAGCAGTACTTC	CSAWLRYEQYF
TRBJ2-7	.	TRBV7-3	many	TGTGCCAGCAGCTTAACAACCTACGAGCAGTACTTC	CASSLTTYEQYF
TRBJ1-5	.	TRBV5-1	many	TGCGCCAGCAGCTTGTCCTCGGGCAATCAGCCCCAGCATTTT	CASSLSSGNQPQHF
TRBJ2-3	.	TRBV5-1	many	TGCGCCAGCAGCTTGGCCTCGATCGACACAGATACGCAGTATTTT	CASSLASIDTDTQYF
TRBJ2-1	TRBD2	TRBV20-1	few	TGCAGTGCTAGGGGACTAGCGGGGCGAACCTACAATGAGCAGTTCTTC	CSARGLAGRTYNEQFF
TRBJ1-2	.	TRBV18	.	TGTGCCAGCTCACCTGCAGCAGGAGGGCTCGGTGACTATGGCTACACCTTC	CASSPAAGGLGDYGYTF
TRBJ2-5	TRBD2	TRBV4-2	.	TGTGCCAGCAGCCAAGCTCCCCTTCTAGCGGGGGGGAAGACCCAGTACTTC	CASSQAPLLAGGKTQYF
TRBJ1-5	.	TRBV20-1	few	TGCAGTGCTAGCCTATCAGCTGGGACGCCCGGGGGGCCCCAGCATTTT	CSASLSAGTPGGPQHF
TRBJ1-4	.	TRBV29-1	.	TGCAGCGTCCGGGACACCCCTAATGAAAAACTGTTTTTT	CSVRDTPNEKLFF
TRBJ2-7	TRBD2	TRBV3-1	many	TGTGCCAGCAGCCAAGCTAGCGGGAGGGTGCAGTACTTC	CASSQASGRVQYF
TRBJ2-4	.	TRBV28	many	TGTGCCAGCAGTTTGTCCTGGGCGAGTAAAAACATTCAGTACTTC	CASSLSWASKNIQYF
TRBJ2-2	.	TRBV18	many	TGTGCCAGCTCACTAACTAGCTTCTCCGGGGAGCTGTTTTTT	CASSLTSFSGELFF
TRBJ2-1	TRBD2	TRBV11-1	few	TGTGCCAGCAGCATCCCATGGACTAGCGGGGTCCATGAGCAGTTCTTC	CASSIPWTSGVHEQFF
TRBJ2-7	.	TRBV3-1	.	TGTGCCAGCAGCCCGCGACAGGGGAGGGACTACGAGCAGTACTTC	CASSPRQGRDYEQYF